This T cell receptor (beta chain) is from a study of cytomegalovirus exposure and HLA in healthy donors. Per the germline V gene, CDR1 is WSHSY and CDR2 is SAAADI. The CDR3 sequence is 14 residues long. The trim removed 3 bases at V and 0 bases at J, leaving 1 base unmatched. In its sample, this clone was seen a few times. With 60 Vbeta and 13 Jbeta primers, the PCR was carried out. The repertoire was sequenced with immunoSEQ multiplex PCR; TCRdb's copy has only in-frame clones and lacks some. Of fewer than 300,000 clones in the sample, roughly 80% were seen once. The chain uses TRBV10-2 and TRBJ1-1, with 7 bases aligning to TRBD1. The sequence came from a girl aged 2 to 10 in good health and CMV-seronegative. Specimen: PBMCs. The CDR3 reads CASSEQGLNTEAFF. CDR3 bases: TGCGCCAGCAGTGAACAGGGGTTGAACACTGAAGCTTTCTTT.